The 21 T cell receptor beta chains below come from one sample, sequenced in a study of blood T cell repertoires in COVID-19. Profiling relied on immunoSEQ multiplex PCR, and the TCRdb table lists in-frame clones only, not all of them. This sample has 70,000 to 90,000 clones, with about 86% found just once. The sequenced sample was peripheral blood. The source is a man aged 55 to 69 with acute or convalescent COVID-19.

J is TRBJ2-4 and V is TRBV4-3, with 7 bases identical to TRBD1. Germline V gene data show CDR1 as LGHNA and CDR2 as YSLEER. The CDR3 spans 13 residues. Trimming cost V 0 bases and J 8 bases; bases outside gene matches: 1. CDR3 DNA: TGCGCCAGCAGCCAAGACAGGGGGTACATTCAGTACTTC. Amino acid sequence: CASSQDRGYIQYF.

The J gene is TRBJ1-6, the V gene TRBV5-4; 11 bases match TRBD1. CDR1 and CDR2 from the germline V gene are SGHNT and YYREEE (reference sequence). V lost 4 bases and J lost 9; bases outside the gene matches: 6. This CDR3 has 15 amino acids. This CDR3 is CASSARDRGFSPLHF. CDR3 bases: TGTGCCAGCAGCGCGCGGGACAGGGGGTTTTCACCCCTCCACTTT.

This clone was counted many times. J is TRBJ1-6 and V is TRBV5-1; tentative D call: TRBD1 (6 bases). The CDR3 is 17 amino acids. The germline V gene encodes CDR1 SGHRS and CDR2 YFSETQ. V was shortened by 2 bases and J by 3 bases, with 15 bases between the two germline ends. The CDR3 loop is CASSLTQGTGYNSPLHF. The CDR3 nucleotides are TGCGCCAGCAGCTTAACACAGGGAACAGGCTATAATTCACCCCTCCACTTT. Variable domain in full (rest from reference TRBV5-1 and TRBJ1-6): KAGVTQTPRYLIKTRGQQVTLSCSPISGHRSVSWYQQTPGQGLQFLFEYFSETQRNKGNFPGRFSGRQFSNSRSEMNVSTLELGDSALYLCASSLTQGTGYNSPLHFGNGTRLTVT.

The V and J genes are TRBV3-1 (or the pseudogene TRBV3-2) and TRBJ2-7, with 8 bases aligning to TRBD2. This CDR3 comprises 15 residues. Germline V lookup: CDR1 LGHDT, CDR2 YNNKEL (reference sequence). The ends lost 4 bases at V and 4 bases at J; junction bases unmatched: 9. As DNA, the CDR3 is TGTGCCAGCAGCCGGCCGAGCGGGAGATGGTACGAGCAGTACTTC. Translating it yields CASSRPSGRWYEQYF.

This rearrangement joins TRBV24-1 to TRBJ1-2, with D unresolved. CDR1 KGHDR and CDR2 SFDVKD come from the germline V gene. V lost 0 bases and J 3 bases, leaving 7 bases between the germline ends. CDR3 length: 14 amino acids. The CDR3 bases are TGTGCCACCAGTGATTTGGGCAGATACTATGGCTACACCTTC. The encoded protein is CATSDLGRYYGYTF.

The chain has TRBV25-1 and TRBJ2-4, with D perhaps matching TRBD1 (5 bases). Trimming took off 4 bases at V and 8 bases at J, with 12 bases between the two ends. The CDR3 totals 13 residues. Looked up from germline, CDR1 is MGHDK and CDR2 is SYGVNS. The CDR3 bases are TGTGCCAGCAGTGGCCCGTTGACAGACATTCAGTACTTC. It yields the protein CASSGPLTDIQYF.

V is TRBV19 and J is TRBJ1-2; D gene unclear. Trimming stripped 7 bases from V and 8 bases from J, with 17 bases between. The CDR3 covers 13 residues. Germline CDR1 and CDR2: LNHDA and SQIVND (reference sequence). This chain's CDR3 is CASNLAGFQGYTF. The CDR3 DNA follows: TGTGCCAGTAACCTTGCAGGCTTTCAAGGCTACACCTTC.

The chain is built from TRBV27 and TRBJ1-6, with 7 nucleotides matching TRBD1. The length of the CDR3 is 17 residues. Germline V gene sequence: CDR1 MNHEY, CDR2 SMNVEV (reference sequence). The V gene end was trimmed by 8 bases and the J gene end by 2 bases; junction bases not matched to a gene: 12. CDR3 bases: TGTGCCAGCGGCCGAAAATCAGGGGGGACCTATAATTCACCCCTCCACTTT. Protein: CASGRKSGGTYNSPLHF.

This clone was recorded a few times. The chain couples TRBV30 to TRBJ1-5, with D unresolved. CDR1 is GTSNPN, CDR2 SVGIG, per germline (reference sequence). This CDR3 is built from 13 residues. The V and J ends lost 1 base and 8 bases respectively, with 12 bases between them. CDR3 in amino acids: CAWSGLTTEPQHF. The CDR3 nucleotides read TGTGCCTGGAGTGGGCTTACTACGGAGCCCCAGCATTTT.

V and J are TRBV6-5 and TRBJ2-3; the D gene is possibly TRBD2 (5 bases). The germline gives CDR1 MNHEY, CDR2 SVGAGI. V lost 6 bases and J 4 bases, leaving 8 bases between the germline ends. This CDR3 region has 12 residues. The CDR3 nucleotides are TGTGCCAGCAGGAGTAGCGCAGATACGCAGTATTTT. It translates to CASRSSADTQYF.

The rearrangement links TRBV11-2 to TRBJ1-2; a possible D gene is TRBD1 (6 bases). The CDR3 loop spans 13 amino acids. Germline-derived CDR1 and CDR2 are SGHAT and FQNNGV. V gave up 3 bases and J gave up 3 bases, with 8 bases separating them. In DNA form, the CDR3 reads TGTGCCAGCAGCTTGGACAGTGACTATGGCTACACCTTC. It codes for CASSLDSDYGYTF.

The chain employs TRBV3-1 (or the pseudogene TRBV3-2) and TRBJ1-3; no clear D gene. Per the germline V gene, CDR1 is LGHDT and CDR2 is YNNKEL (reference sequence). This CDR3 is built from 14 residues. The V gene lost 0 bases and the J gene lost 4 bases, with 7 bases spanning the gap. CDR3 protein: CASSQDPVGNTIYF. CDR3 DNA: TGTGCCAGCAGCCAAGATCCGGTGGGAAACACCATATATTTT.

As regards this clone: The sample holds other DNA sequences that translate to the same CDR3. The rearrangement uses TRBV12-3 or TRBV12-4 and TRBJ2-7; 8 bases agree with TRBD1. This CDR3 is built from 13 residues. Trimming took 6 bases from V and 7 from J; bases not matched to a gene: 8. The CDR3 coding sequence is TGTGCCAGCAGCCCCGGACAGGGATATGAGCAGTACTTC. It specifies CASSPGQGYEQYF.

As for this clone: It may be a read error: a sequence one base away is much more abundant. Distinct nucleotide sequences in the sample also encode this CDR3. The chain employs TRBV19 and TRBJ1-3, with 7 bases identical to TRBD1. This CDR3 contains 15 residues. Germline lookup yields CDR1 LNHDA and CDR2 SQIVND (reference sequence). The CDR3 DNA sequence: TGTGCTAGCATGGGACAGCAAGACTCTGGAAACACCATATATTTT. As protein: CASMGQQDSGNTIYF.

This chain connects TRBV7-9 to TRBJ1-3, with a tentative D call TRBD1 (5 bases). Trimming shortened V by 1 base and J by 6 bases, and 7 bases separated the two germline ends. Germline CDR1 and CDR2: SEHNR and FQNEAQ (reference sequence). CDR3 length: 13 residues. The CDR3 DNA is TGTGCCAGCAGCTTAGAGACAGTAAACACCATATATTTT. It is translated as CASSLETVNTIYF.

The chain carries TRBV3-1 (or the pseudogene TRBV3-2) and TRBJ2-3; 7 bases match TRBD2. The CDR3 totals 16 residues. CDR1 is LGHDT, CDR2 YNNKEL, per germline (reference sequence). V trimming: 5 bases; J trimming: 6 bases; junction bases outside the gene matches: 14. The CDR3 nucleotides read TGTGCCAGCAGCATCCGGAAAGCGGGACTCTTGGATACGCAGTATTTT. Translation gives CASSIRKAGLLDTQYF.

CDR3 sequence reads: CASSLNAGSYEQYF. DNA for the CDR3: TGTGCCAGCAGCTTAAACGCGGGTTCCTACGAGCAGTACTTC. J is TRBJ2-7 and V is TRBV11-3; the D gene is possibly TRBD2 (5 bases). There are 14 residues in the CDR3. Germline CDR1 reads SGHNT; CDR2 reads YENEEA. The V end lost 2 bases, the J end lost 1 base, and 9 bases lay between the germline ends.

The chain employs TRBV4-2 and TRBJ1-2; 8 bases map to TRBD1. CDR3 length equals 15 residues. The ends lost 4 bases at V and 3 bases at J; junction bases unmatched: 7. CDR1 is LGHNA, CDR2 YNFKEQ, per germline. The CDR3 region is CASSLQGALDYGYTF. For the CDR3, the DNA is TGTGCCAGCAGCCTCCAGGGGGCACTTGACTATGGCTACACCTTC.

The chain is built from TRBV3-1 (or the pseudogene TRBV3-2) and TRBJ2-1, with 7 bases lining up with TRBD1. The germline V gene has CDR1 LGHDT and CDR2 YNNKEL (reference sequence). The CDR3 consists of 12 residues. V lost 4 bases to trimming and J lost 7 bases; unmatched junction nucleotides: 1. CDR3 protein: CASSPTGNEQFF. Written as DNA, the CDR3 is TGTGCCAGCAGCCCGACAGGGAATGAGCAGTTCTTC.

CDR3 region: CAISETGTGTGELFF. For the CDR3, the DNA is TGTGCCATCAGTGAGACGGGAACCGGCACCGGGGAGCTGTTTTTT. The V and J genes are TRBV10-3 and TRBJ2-2; tentatively, D is TRBD2 (5 bases). From germline, CDR1 is ENHRY and CDR2 SYGVKD. The V end was cut by 2 bases, the J end by 4 bases, with 11 bases between. This CDR3 is built from 15 residues.

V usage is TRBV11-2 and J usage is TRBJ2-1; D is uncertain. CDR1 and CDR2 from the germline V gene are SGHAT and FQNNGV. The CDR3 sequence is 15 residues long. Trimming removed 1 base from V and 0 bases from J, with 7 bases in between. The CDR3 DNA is TGTGCCAGCAGCTTAGGCCGGAGCTCCTACAATGAGCAGTTCTTC. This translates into CASSLGRSSYNEQFF. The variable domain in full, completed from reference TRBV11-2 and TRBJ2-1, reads EAGVAQSPRYKIIEKRQSVAFWCNPISGHATLYWYQQILGQGPKLLIQFQNNGVVDDSQLPKDRFSAERLKGVDSTLKIQPAKLEDSAVYLCASSLGRSSYNEQFFGPGTRLTVL.